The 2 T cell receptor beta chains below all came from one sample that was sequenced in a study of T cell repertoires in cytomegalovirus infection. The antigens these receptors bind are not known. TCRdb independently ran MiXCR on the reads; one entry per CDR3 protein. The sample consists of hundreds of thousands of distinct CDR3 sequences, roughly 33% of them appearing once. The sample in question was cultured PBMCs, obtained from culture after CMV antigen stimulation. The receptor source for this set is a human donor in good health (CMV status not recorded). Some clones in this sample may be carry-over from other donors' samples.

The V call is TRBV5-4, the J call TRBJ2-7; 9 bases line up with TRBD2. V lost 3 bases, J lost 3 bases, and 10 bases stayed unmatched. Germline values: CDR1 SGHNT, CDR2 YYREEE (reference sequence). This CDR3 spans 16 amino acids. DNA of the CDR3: TGTGCCAGCAGCTGGATAGCGGGAGAGGGTGGCTACGAGCAGTACTTC. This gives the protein CASSWIAGEGGYEQYF.

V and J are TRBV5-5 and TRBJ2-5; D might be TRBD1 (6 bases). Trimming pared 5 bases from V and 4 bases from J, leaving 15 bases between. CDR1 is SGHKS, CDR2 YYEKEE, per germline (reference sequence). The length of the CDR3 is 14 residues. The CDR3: CASSLQGVGETQYF. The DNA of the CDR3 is TGTGCCAGCAGTCTACAGGGTGTCGGAGAGACCCAGTACTTC. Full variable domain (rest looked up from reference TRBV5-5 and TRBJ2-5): DAGVTQSPTHLIKTRGQQVTLRCSPISGHKSVSWYQQVLGQGPQFIFQYYEKEERGRGNFPDRFSARQFPNYSSELNVNALLLGDSALYLCASSLQGVGETQYFGPGTRLLVL.